These 23 T cell receptor delta chains were sequenced from one sample in a study of Vδ1+ human thymocytes. Overall study results and limits: Thymic TRG and TRD repertoires appeared highly polyclonal.

Extracted RNA was reverse transcribed into cDNA. Pooled V-gene forward primers with one constant-region reverse primer generated the CDR3 amplicons by multiplex PCR. TCRdb reanalysed the multiplex PCR reads via CATT. The sample consists of some 54,000 delta-chain clones, about a sixth of them appearing once. No antigen is known for these receptors. Sequencing input: Vdelta1+ gamma-delta thymocytes from the thymus. Regarding subset: FACS-sorted CD3+ TCRalphabeta- TCRVdelta1+ TCRVdelta2- thymocytes. These receptors came from a boy younger than two who had congenital heart surgery.

The rearrangement links TRDV1 to TRDJ1; 10 nucleotides match TRDD3. Trimming at V came to 2 bases and at J to 0 bases, leaving 21 bases not matched to a gene. This CDR3 has 22 residues. From germline, CDR1 is TSWWSYY and CDR2 QGS. In DNA, the CDR3 is TGTGCTCTTGGGGAATTCCCTCCAGAGTACTGGGGGATCTCCCCCAACACCGATAAACTCATCTTT. Its translation is CALGEFPPEYWGISPNTDKLIF.

The rearrangement links TRDV1 to TRDJ1; D possibly corresponds to TRDD3 (6 bases). Looked up from germline, CDR1 is TSWWSYY and CDR2 is QGS. The CDR3 is 17 residues long. Trimming took 0 bases from V and 0 from J, leaving 14 bases between them. This CDR3 is CALGELCEGEYTDKLIF. The CDR3, as DNA: TGTGCTCTTGGGGAACTTTGTGAGGGGGAGTACACCGATAAACTCATCTTT.

A few counts support this clone. This sequence joins TRDV1 and TRDJ2, with 8 bases aligning to TRDD3. CDR1 TSWWSYY and CDR2 QGS come from the germline V gene. CDR3 size: 15 residues. The trim removed 4 bases at V and 5 bases at J, leaving 6 bases unmatched. CDR3 DNA sequence: TGTGCTCTTGGGGTCCTACTGGGGGGTACAGCACAACTCTTCTTT. Translated: CALGVLLGGTAQLFF.

The J gene is TRDJ2, the V gene TRDV1; D possibly matches TRDD2 or TRDD3 (6 bases each). Germline V gene lookup returns CDR1 TSWWSYY and CDR2 QGS. Deletions cut 1 base from V and 0 bases from J, with 27 bases between. The CDR3 spans 22 residues. The CDR3 region is CALGERRPPTRGGTSLTAQLFF. CDR3 coding DNA: TGTGCTCTTGGGGAACGAAGACCTCCTACAAGGGGGGGGACGTCTTTGACAGCACAACTCTTCTTT.

The rearrangement uses TRDV1 and TRDJ2; 7 bases are shared with TRDD3. V was pared by 2 bases and J by 4 bases, with 10 bases of the junction left unmatched. Germline CDR1 TSWWSYY, CDR2 QGS. There are 17 residues in the CDR3. CDR3 nucleotides: TGTGCTCTTGGGGAATATCCCCGGGACTGGGGGACAGCACAACTCTTCTTT. Amino acid sequence: CALGEYPRDWGTAQLFF.

Only a few counts were recorded for this clone. V and J are TRDV1 and TRDJ1; 11 bases are shared with TRDD3. CDR1 and CDR2 (germline): TSWWSYY, QGS. The trim removed 0 bases at V and 13 bases at J, leaving 16 bases unmatched. The CDR3 is made up of 17 amino acids. Here the CDR3 DNA reads TGTGCTCTTGGGGAACTCTCCACTACGCTGGGGGATACTGGGCCCATCTTT. Protein sequence: CALGELSTTLGDTGPIF.

The rearrangement links TRDV1 to TRDJ1; the match to TRDD2 covers 7 bases. The CDR3 loop spans 18 amino acids. In germline, CDR1 is TSWWSYY, CDR2 QGS. Losses at the gene ends were 1 base for V and 8 bases for J; bases not matched to a gene: 19. The DNA for the CDR3 is TGTGCTCTTGGGGAACGATTCCTACGTGGGGTTCCGAGGGGGAAACTCATCTTT. It translates to CALGERFLRGVPRGKLIF.

This chain connects TRDV1 to TRDJ1; TRDD3 matches at 9 bases. After removal of 7 bases from V and 0 bases from J, the junction contained 15 bases not matched to a gene. CDR1 TSWWSYY and CDR2 QGS come from the germline V gene. The CDR3 sequence is 18 residues long. This chain's CDR3 is CALETVPPYWGNTDKLIF. The CDR3 DNA is TGTGCTCTTGAAACTGTTCCACCCTACTGGGGGAACACCGATAAACTCATCTTT.

The chain uses TRDV1 and TRDJ1; D is perhaps TRDD3 (8 bases). The germline V gene has CDR1 TSWWSYY and CDR2 QGS. CDR3 length equals 21 residues. The V end lost 1 base, the J end lost 3 bases, and 30 bases lay between the germline ends. The CDR3 region has the DNA TGTGCTCTTGGGGAACATATTCCTACAAGGAGACTGGGGATACTACCCGATAAACTCATCTTT. It is translated as CALGEHIPTRRLGILPDKLIF.

This clone has a handful of counts. The chain recombines TRDV2 with TRDJ1, with 13 bases matching TRDD3. Per germline, CDR1 GEAIGNYY and CDR2 EKD. The CDR3 length is 17 residues. After removal of 7 bases from V and 4 bases from J, the junction contained 14 bases not matched to a gene. The CDR3 bases are TGTGCCTGCCTAGGGTTAGTACTGGGGGATACGTTCGATAAACTCATCTTT. Encoded protein: CACLGLVLGDTFDKLIF.

The rearrangement uses TRDV1 and TRDJ1; a weak D match, TRDD2 (9 bases). The length of the CDR3 is 24 residues. V shed 0 bases and J shed 1 base, with 36 bases lying between them. Per the germline V gene, CDR1 is TSWWSYY and CDR2 is QGS. The chain's CDR3 is CALGELAAFLRPWGNAVGTDKLIF. DNA of the CDR3: TGTGCTCTTGGGGAACTTGCGGCCTTCCTACGTCCCTGGGGGAACGCGGTGGGCACCGATAAACTCATCTTT.

The rearrangement links TRDV1 to TRDJ1; TRDD3 aligns across 8 bases. Germline V lookup: CDR1 TSWWSYY, CDR2 QGS. The CDR3 is 18 residues long. Trimming at V came to 0 bases and at J to 2 bases, leaving 11 bases not matched to a gene. The CDR3 nucleotides read TGTGCTCTTGGGGAACTTCCCGGGGGATATGGGATTACCGATAAACTCATCTTT. Its protein product is CALGELPGGYGITDKLIF.

On this clone: The same CDR3 also results from other DNA sequences found in this sample. V usage is TRDV1 and J usage is TRDJ1; TRDD3 matches at 10 bases. Germline V gene data show CDR1 as TSWWSYY and CDR2 as QGS. V was pared by 0 bases and J by 1 base, with 17 bases of the junction left unmatched. The CDR3 has 21 residues. CDR3 sequence reads: CALGELGAQGGDTPGTDKLIF. In DNA, the CDR3 is TGTGCTCTTGGGGAACTTGGTGCCCAGGGGGGGGATACGCCGGGCACCGATAAACTCATCTTT.

This clone occurred a few times. The chain recombines TRDV1 with TRDJ1, with 12 bases lining up with TRDD3. The trim removed 3 bases at V and 3 bases at J, leaving 11 bases unmatched. From germline, CDR1 is TSWWSYY and CDR2 QGS. The CDR3 has 18 residues. The CDR3 is CALGDGYTGGYLSDKLIF. CDR3 sequence (DNA): TGTGCTCTTGGGGACGGGTATACTGGGGGATACCTCTCCGATAAACTCATCTTT.

By its share, this clone is medium-sized (0.01 to 0.1%). The V gene is TRDV2, the J gene TRDJ1, with TRDD3 identical over 12 bases. Germline trimming cut 5 bases from V and 0 bases from J; bases unmatched to any gene: 15. The CDR3 loop spans 19 amino acids. The germline CDR1 and CDR2 sequences are GEAIGNYY and EKD. CDR3 coding DNA: TGTGCCTGTGCTACCTCCTGGGGGATACGCCTTATAAACACCGATAAACTCATCTTT. It encodes CACATSWGIRLINTDKLIF.

This clone was seen more than once but under ten times. The gene calls are TRDV1 and TRDJ1; 7 bases align to TRDD3. V shed 3 bases, J shed 3 bases, and the junction held 13 bases outside the gene matches. Germline CDR1 is TSWWSYY and CDR2 is QGS. The CDR3 covers 17 residues. The CDR3 bases are TGTGCTCTTGGGGACCGTGAGGTGCTGGGGGTATCCGATAAACTCATCTTT. Translated: CALGDREVLGVSDKLIF.

This clone is classed as medium-sized. This rearrangement joins TRDV2 to TRDJ1; 13 nucleotides line up with TRDD3. This CDR3 has 20 amino acids. Germline CDR1 reads GEAIGNYY; CDR2 reads EKD. Trimming removed 6 bases from V and 0 bases from J; junction bases left unmatched: 18. The CDR3 DNA follows: TGTGCCTGTCCGTTGGAGTACTGGGGGATACGCGGGTCGTACACCGATAAACTCATCTTT. It is translated as CACPLEYWGIRGSYTDKLIF.

The genes are TRDV1 and TRDJ1; 10 bases align to TRDD3. V lost 6 bases to trimming and J lost 1 base; unmatched junction nucleotides: 17. Germline V gene lookup returns CDR1 TSWWSYY and CDR2 QGS. The CDR3 is 19 amino acids. CDR3 nucleotide sequence: TGTGCTCTTGGCCGCCTTCCAGAACTGGGGGATCCGACCACCGATAAACTCATCTTT. This gives the protein CALGRLPELGDPTTDKLIF.

The chain joins TRDV1 to TRDJ1; D might be TRDD3 (6 bases). V lost 1 base to trimming and J lost 2 bases, with 17 bases between them. This CDR3 spans 17 amino acids. Germline assignment: CDR1 TSWWSYY and CDR2 QGS. CDR3 nucleotides: TGTGCTCTTGGGGAACGTGGACTCGGGGATCCAACCGATAAACTCATCTTT. Its protein product is CALGERGLGDPTDKLIF.

V is TRDV1 and J is TRDJ2; 8 bases map to TRDD3. J lost 0 bases, V lost 6 bases, and 30 bases had no gene match. CDR1 is TSWWSYY, CDR2 QGS, per germline. The CDR3 has 24 residues. The CDR3: CALGPPHSPSLGDWGSPLTAQLFF. In DNA, the CDR3 is TGTGCTCTTGGTCCCCCCCATTCCCCTTCCCTCGGGGACTGGGGGTCCCCTTTGACAGCACAACTCTTCTTT.

This clone was counted between two and nine times. This rearrangement joins TRDV1 to TRDJ1; D might be TRDD2 (5 bases). Germline loops: CDR1 TSWWSYY, CDR2 QGS. This CDR3 spans 16 amino acids. V lost 5 bases, J lost 8 bases, and 24 bases lay in between. CDR3 region: CALGLFYPSLTVKLIF. In DNA, the CDR3 is TGTGCTCTTGGGCTATTCTACCCTTCTTTGACTGTCAAACTCATCTTT.

This clone was counted between two and nine times. The chain joins TRDV1 to TRDJ1, with 8 bases matching TRDD3. CDR3 length: 18 residues. Germline V lookup: CDR1 TSWWSYY, CDR2 QGS. J gave up 0 bases and V 3 bases, and 12 bases lay outside the gene matches. The CDR3 reads CALGDPVSGGSDTDKLIF. CDR3 nucleotides: TGTGCTCTTGGGGACCCAGTAAGTGGGGGATCCGACACCGATAAACTCATCTTT.

The chain carries TRDV1 and TRDJ1, with D hard to call. Per germline, CDR1 TSWWSYY and CDR2 QGS. V dropped 5 bases and J dropped 0 bases, with 10 bases sitting between them. The CDR3 has 14 residues. Here the CDR3 DNA reads TGTGCTCTTGGGTGTCCCCAAGACACCGATAAACTCATCTTT. The encoded protein is CALGCPQDTDKLIF.